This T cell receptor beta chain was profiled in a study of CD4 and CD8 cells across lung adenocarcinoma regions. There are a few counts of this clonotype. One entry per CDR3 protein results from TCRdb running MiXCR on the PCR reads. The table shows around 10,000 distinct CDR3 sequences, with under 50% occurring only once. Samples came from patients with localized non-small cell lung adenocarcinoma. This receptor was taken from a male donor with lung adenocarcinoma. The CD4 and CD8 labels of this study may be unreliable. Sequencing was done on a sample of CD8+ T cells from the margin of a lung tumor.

CDR3 nucleotide sequence: TGTGCCACCCGGACTCCAAGTGGCCCAACTGGATCCGGGGAGCTGTTTTTT. Its translation is CATRTPSGPTGSGELFF. The chain joins TRBV12-3 or TRBV12-4 to TRBJ2-2, with a weak D call TRBD2 (5 bases). This CDR3 spans 17 amino acids. The ends were cut back, 10 bases at V and 6 bases at J, with 27 bases in the middle.